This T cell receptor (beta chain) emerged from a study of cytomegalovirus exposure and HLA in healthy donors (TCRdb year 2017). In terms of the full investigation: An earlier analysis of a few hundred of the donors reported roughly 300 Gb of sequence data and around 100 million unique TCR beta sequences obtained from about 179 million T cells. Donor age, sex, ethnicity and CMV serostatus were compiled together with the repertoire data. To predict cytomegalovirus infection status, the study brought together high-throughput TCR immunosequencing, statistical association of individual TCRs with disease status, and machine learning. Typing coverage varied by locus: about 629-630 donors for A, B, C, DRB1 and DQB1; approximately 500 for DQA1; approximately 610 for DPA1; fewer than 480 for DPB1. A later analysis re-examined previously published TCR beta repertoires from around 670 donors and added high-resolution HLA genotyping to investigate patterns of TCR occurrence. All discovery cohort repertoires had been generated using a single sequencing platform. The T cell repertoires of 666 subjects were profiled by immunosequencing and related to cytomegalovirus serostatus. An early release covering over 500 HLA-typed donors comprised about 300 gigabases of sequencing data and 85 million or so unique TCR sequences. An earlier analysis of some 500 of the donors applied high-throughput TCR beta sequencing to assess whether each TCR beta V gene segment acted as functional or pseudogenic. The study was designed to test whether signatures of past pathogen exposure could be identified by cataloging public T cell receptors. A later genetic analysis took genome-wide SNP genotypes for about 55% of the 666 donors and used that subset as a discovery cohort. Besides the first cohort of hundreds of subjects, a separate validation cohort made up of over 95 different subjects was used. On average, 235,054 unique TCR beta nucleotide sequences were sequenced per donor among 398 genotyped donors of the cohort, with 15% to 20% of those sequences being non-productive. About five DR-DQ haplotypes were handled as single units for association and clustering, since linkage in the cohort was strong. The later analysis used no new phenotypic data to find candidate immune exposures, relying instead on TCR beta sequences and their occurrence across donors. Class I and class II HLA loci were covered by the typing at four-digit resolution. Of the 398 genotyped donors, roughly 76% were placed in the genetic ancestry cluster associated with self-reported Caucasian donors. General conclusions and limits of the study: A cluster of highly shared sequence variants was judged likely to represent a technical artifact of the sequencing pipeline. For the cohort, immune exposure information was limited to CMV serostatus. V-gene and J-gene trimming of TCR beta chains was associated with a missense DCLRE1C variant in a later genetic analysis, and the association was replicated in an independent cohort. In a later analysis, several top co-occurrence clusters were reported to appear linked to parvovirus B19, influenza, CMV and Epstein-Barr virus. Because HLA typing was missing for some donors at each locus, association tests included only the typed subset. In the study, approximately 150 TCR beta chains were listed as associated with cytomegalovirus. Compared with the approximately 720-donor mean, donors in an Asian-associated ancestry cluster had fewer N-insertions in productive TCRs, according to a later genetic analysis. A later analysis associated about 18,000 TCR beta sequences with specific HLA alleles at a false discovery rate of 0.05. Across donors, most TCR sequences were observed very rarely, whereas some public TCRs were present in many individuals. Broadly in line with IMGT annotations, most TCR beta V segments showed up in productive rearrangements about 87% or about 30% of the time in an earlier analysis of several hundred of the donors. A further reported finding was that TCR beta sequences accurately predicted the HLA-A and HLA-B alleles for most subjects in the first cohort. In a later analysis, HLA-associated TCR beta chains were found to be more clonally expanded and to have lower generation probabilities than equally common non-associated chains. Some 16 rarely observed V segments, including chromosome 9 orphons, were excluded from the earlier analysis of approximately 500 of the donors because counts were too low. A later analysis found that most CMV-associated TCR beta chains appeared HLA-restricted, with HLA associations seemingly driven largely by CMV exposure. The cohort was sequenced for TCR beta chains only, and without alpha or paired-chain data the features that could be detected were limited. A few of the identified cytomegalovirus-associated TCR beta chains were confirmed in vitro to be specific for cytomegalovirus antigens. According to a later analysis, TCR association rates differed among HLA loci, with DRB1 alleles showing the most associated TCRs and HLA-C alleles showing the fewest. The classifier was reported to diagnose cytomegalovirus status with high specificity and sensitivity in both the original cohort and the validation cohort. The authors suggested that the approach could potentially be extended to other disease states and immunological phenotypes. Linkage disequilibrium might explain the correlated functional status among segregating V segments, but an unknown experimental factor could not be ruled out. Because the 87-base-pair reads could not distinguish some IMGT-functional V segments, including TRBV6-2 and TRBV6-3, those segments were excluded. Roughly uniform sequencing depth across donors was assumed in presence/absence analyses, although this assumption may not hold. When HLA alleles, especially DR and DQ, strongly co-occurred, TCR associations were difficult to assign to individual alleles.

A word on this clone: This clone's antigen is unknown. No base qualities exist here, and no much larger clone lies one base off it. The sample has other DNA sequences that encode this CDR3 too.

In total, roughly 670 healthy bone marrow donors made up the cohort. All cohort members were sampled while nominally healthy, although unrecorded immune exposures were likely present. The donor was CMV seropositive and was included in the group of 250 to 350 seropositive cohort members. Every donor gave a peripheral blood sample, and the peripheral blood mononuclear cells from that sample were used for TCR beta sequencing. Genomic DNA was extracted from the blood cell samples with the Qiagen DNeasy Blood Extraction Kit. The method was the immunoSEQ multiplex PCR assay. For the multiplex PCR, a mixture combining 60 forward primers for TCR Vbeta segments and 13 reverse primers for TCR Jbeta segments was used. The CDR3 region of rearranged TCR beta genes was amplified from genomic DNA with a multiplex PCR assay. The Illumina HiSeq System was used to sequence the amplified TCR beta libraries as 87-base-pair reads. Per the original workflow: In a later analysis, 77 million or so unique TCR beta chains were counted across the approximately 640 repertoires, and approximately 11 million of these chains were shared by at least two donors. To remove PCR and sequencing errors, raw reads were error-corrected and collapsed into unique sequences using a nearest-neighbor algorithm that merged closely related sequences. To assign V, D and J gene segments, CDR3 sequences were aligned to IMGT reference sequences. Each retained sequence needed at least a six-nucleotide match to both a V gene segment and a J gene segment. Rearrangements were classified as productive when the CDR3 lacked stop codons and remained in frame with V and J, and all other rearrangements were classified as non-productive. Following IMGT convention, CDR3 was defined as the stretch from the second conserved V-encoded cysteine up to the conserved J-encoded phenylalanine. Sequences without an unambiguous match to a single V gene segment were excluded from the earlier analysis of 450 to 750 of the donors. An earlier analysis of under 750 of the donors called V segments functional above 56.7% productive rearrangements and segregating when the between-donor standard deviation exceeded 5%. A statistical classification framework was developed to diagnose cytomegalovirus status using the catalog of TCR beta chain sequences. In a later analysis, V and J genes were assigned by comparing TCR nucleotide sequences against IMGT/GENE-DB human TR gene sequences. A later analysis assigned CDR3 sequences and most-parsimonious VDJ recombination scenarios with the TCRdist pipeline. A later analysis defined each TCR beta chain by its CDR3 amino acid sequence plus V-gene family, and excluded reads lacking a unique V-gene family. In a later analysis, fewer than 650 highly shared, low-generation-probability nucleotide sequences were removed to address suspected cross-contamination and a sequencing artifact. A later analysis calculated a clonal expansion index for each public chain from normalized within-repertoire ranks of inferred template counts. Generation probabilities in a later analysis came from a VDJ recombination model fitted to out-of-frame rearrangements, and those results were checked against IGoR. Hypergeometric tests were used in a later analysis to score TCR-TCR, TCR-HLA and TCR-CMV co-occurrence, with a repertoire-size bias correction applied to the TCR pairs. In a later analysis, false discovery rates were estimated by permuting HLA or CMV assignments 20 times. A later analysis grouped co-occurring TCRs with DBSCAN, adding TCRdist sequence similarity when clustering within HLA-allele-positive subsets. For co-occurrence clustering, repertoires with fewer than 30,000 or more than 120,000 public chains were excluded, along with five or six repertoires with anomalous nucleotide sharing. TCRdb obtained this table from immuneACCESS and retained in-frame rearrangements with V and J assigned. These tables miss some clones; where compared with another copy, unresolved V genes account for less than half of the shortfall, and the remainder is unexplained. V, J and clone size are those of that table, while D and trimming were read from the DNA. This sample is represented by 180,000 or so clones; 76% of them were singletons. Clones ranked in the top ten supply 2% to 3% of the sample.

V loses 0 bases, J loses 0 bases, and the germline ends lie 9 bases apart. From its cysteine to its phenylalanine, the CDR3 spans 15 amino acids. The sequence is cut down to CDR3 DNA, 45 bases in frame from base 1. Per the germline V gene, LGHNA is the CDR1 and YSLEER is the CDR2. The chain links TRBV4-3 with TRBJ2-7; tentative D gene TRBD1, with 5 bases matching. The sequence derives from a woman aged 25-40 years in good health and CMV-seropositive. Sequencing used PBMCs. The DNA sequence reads TGCGCCAGCAGCCAAGAGAGCCAGGGCTCCTACGAGCAGTACTTC. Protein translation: CASSQESQGSYEQYF.